This record covers a single T cell receptor beta chain. There is no known antigen for this receptor. In total, 500 to 700 healthy bone marrow donors made up the cohort. At the time of sampling, all cohort members were nominally healthy, though unrecorded immune exposures were likely present. The donor tested CMV seropositive and was one of the 289 seropositive cohort members. Each donor provided a peripheral blood sample, and peripheral blood mononuclear cells were used for TCR beta sequencing. The Qiagen DNeasy Blood Extraction Kit was used to extract genomic DNA from the blood cell samples. Receptors were amplified or captured by the immunoSEQ multiplex PCR assay. The multiplex PCR relied on a mix of 60 forward primers for TCR Vbeta segments and 13 reverse primers for TCR Jbeta segments. The CDR3 region of rearranged TCR beta genes was amplified from genomic DNA with a multiplex PCR assay. On the Illumina HiSeq System, the amplified TCR beta libraries were sequenced as 87-base-pair reads. The authors' analysis ran thus. Across the roughly 700 repertoires, a later analysis counted around 80 million unique TCR beta chains, 8.5 million to 12 million of which were shared by at least two donors. Raw reads were error-corrected and collapsed into unique sequences by a nearest-neighbor algorithm in which closely related sequences were merged to remove PCR and sequencing errors. V, D and J gene segments were assigned by aligning CDR3 sequences to IMGT reference sequences. Each retained sequence needed at least a six-nucleotide match to both a V gene segment and a J gene segment. Rearrangements were classified as productive when the CDR3 lacked stop codons and remained in frame with V and J, and all other rearrangements were classified as non-productive. Following IMGT convention, CDR3 was defined as the stretch from the second conserved V-encoded cysteine to the conserved J-encoded phenylalanine. In an earlier analysis of more than 550 of the donors, sequences lacking an unambiguous match to a single V gene segment were excluded. In an earlier analysis of several hundred of the donors, a V segment was called functional when productive rearrangements were above 56.7%, and segregating when the standard deviation between donors exceeded 5%. A statistical classification framework was built for diagnosing cytomegalovirus status from the catalog of TCR beta chain sequences. V and J gene assignment, in a later analysis, came from comparing TCR nucleotide sequences with IMGT/GENE-DB human TR gene sequences. Using the TCRdist pipeline, a later analysis assigned CDR3 sequences along with most-parsimonious VDJ recombination scenarios. In a later analysis, each TCR beta chain was defined by its CDR3 amino acid sequence together with its V-gene family, and reads without a unique V-gene family were excluded. In a later analysis, 500 to 700 highly shared, low-generation-probability nucleotide sequences were removed to address suspected cross-contamination and a sequencing artifact. For each public chain, a later analysis derived a clonal expansion index from normalized ranks of inferred template counts within each repertoire. Generation probabilities in a later analysis came from a VDJ recombination model fitted to out-of-frame rearrangements, and those results were checked against IGoR. In a later analysis, hypergeometric tests were used to score TCR-TCR, TCR-HLA and TCR-CMV co-occurrence, with a repertoire-size bias correction applied to TCR pairs. False discovery rates were estimated in a later analysis by permuting HLA or CMV assignments 20 times. In a later analysis, co-occurring TCRs were grouped with DBSCAN, and TCRdist sequence similarity was added when clustering was performed within HLA-allele-positive subsets. Repertoires with fewer than 30,000 or more than 120,000 public chains, plus five repertoires with anomalous nucleotide sharing, were excluded from co-occurrence clustering. TCRdb mirrors the immuneACCESS table, restricted to in-frame sequences. Some clones are absent from its copies; in checked studies, under half trace to an unresolved V gene, and the reason for the others is unknown. V, J and clone size are those of that table, while D and trimming were read from the DNA. The table for this sample lists just under 90,000 clones. Roughly 6% of the sample rests with the top ten.

The CDR1 and CDR2 encoded by the germline V gene are MDHEN and SYDVKM. Including the terminal cysteine and phenylalanine, the CDR3 comprises 13 residues. The sequence is cut down to CDR3 DNA, 39 bases in frame from base 1. V ends up 6 bases short and J 8 bases short, with an unmatched junction base count of 7. This specimen belongs to a study of cytomegalovirus exposure and HLA in healthy donors (TCRdb year 2017). Broadly, across the study: According to an earlier analysis of 587 of the donors, about 170 million T cells yielded 90 million to 140 million unique TCR beta sequences and approximately 300 Gb of sequence data. An early release that covered fewer than 800 HLA-typed donors contained 300 to 350 gigabases of sequencing data and around 80 million unique TCR sequences. Among the roughly 390 genotyped donors, about 83% belonged to the genetic ancestry cluster associated with self-reported Caucasian donors. The aim of the study was to test whether cataloging public T cell receptors could identify signatures of past pathogen exposure. Using immunosequencing, the study profiled T cell repertoires from about 620 subjects and related those repertoires to cytomegalovirus serostatus. A separate validation cohort of approximately 130 different subjects was used in addition to the 666-subject first cohort. To predict cytomegalovirus infection status, the study combined high-throughput TCR immunosequencing, statistical association of individual TCRs with disease status, and machine learning. A later analysis re-examined previously published TCR beta repertoires from roughly 650 donors and added high-resolution HLA genotyping to investigate patterns of TCR occurrence. The later analysis used no new phenotypic data to find candidate immune exposures, relying instead on TCR beta sequences and their occurrence across donors. In an earlier analysis of several hundred of the donors, high-throughput TCR beta sequencing was used to judge whether each TCR beta V gene segment behaved as functional or pseudogenic. Donor age, sex, ethnicity and CMV serostatus were collected together with the repertoire data. Genome-wide SNP genotypes for about three fifths of the roughly 700 donors were used in a later genetic analysis, which treated that subset as a discovery cohort. All discovery cohort repertoires had been generated using a single sequencing platform. HLA typing included class I and class II loci at four-digit resolution. Typing coverage varied by locus: about 620-640 donors for A, B, C, DRB1 and DQB1; roughly 520 for DQA1; around 610 for DPA1; under 490 for DPB1. Because of strong linkage in the cohort, four to six DR-DQ haplotypes were treated as single units for association and clustering. Across some 400 genotyped donors of the cohort, an average of approximately 220,000 unique TCR beta nucleotide sequences per donor were sequenced, and 15% to 20% of those sequences were non-productive.

What the study reported, not specific to this receptor: Most TCR sequences were observed very rarely across donors, whereas some public TCRs were present in many individuals. Linkage disequilibrium might explain the correlated functional status among segregating V segments, but an unknown experimental factor could not be excluded. Approximately 18 rarely observed V segments, including chromosome 9 orphons, were excluded from the earlier analysis of approximately 500 of the donors because counts were too low. According to the authors, the approach could potentially be generalized to other disease states and immunological phenotypes. Strong co-occurrence of HLA alleles, especially DR and DQ, made assigning TCR associations to individual alleles difficult. HLA typing was unavailable for some donors at each locus, so association tests used only the typed subset. The sequencing pipeline was judged likely to have produced a cluster of highly shared sequence variants as a technical artifact. In a later analysis, HLA-associated TCR beta chains were found to be more clonally expanded and to have lower generation probabilities than equally common non-associated chains. A further reported finding was that TCR beta sequences accurately predicted the HLA-A and HLA-B alleles for most subjects in the first cohort. In vitro tests confirmed that three of the cytomegalovirus-associated TCR beta chains recognize cytomegalovirus antigens. A later analysis associated about 17,000 TCR beta sequences with specific HLA alleles at a false discovery rate of 0.05. A later genetic analysis reported fewer N-insertions in productive TCRs among donors in an Asian-associated ancestry cluster than the roughly 620-donor mean. Only TCR beta chains were sequenced in this cohort, and the absence of alpha or paired-chain data limited detectable features. The classifier was reported to diagnose cytomegalovirus status with high specificity and sensitivity in both the original and validation cohorts. An association between a missense DCLRE1C variant and V-gene and J-gene trimming of TCR beta chains was found in a later genetic analysis and replicated in an independent cohort. Most CMV-associated TCR beta chains appeared to be HLA-restricted in a later analysis, and the HLA associations seemed to be driven largely by CMV exposure. In a later analysis, TCR association rates were found to vary across HLA loci, with the most associated TCRs seen for DRB1 alleles and the fewest for HLA-C alleles. Broadly in line with IMGT annotations, most TCR beta V segments showed up in productive rearrangements about 90% or about 30% of the time in an earlier analysis of approximately 600 of the donors. Because the 87-base-pair reads could not distinguish some IMGT-functional V segments, including TRBV6-2 and TRBV6-3, those segments were excluded. The presence/absence analyses assumed that sequencing depth was roughly uniform across donors, and that assumption may not be true. Immune exposure information for the cohort was limited to CMV serostatus. The study gave a list of more than 150 TCR beta chains associated with cytomegalovirus. A later analysis reported that several top co-occurrence clusters appeared linked to parvovirus B19, influenza, CMV and Epstein-Barr virus.

Sequenced material: PBMCs. The source of this sequence is a girl aged 10 to 17 in good health and CMV-seropositive. This chain is built from TRBV28 and TRBJ1-2; 9 central bases correspond to TRBD1. At the DNA level, the sequence is TGTGCCAGCAGGCTGACAGGGGGAGAAGGCTACACCTTC. It translates as CASRLTGGEGYTF.